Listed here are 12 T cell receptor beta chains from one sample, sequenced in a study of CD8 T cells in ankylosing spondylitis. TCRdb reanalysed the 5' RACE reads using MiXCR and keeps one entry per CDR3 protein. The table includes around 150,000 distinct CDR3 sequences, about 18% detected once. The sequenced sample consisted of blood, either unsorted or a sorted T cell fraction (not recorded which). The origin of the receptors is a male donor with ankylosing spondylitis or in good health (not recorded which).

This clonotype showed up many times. The CDR3 DNA reads as TGCAGTGCTTGGGGGACTAGCGGGAGAGGTGAGCAGTTCTTC. Translation gives CSAWGTSGRGEQFF. This chain connects TRBV20-1 to TRBJ2-1; 14 bases line up with TRBD2. The V and J ends lost 5 bases and 9 bases, in that order; junction bases with no gene match: 6. Germline CDR1 is DFQATT and CDR2 is SNEGSKA (reference sequence). The CDR3 is 14 residues long.

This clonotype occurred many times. In DNA form, the CDR3 reads TGTGCCAGCAGAGGTGGGGCAGATACGCAGTATTTT. It codes for CASRGGADTQYF. The chain has TRBV2 and TRBJ2-3; D remains unclear. This CDR3 is 12 amino acids long. With 6 bases removed from V and 4 bases from J, the gap between germline ends came to 8 bases. The germline V gene encodes CDR1 SNHLY and CDR2 FYNNEI. The full variable domain, completed using reference TRBV2 and TRBJ2-3, is EPEVTQTPSHQVTQMGQEVILRCVPISNHLYFYWYRQILGQKVEFLVSFYNNEISEKSEIFDDQFSVERPDGSNFTLKIRSTKLEDSAMYFCASRGGADTQYFGPGTRLTVL.

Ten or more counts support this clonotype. CDR3 amino acids: CASSEDSNTEAFF. The CDR3 nucleotides are TGTGCCAGCAGCGAAGACAGTAACACTGAAGCTTTCTTT. The chain combines TRBV5-6 with TRBJ1-1, with D possibly matching TRBD1 (5 bases). Trimming removed 4 bases at V and 2 bases at J, with 9 bases between. Germline V gene sequence: CDR1 SGHDT, CDR2 YYEEEE. The CDR3 consists of 13 residues.

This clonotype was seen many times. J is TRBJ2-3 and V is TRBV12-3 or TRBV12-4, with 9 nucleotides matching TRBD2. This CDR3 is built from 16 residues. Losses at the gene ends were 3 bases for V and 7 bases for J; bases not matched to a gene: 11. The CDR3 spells CASSLAAGGRVNTQYF. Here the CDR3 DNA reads TGTGCCAGCAGTTTGGCGGCGGGCGGGAGGGTGAATACGCAGTATTTT.

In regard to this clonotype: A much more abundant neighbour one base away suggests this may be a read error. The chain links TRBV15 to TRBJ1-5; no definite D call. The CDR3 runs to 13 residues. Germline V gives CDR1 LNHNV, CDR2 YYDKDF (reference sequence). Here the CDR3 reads CVTRGGDGQPQHF. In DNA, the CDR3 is TGTGTCACCCGGGGAGGAGACGGTCAGCCCCAGCATTTT.

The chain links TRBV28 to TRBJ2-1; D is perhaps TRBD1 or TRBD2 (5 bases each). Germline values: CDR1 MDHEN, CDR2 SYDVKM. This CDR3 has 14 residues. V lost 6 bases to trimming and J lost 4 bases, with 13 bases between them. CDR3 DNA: TGTGCCAGCAGCTCCGGGACCATATACAATGAGCAGTTCTTC. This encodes CASSSGTIYNEQFF.

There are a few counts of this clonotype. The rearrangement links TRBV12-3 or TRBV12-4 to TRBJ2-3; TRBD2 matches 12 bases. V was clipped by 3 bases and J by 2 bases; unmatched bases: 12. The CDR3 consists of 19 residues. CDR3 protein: CASSLGISGLAGSTDTQYF. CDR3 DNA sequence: TGTGCCAGCAGTTTGGGGATATCGGGACTAGCGGGCTCCACAGATACGCAGTATTTT.

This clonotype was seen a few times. The CDR3 sequence is CATSDHGTGSREQYF. CDR3 nucleotide sequence: TGTGCCACCAGTGATCATGGAACAGGTTCCCGCGAGCAGTACTTC. The chain uses TRBV24-1 and TRBJ2-7; weak D call: TRBD1 (5 bases). The V end was cut by 3 bases, the J end by 6 bases, with 17 bases between. The CDR3 contains 15 residues. From germline, CDR1 is KGHDR and CDR2 SFDVKD.

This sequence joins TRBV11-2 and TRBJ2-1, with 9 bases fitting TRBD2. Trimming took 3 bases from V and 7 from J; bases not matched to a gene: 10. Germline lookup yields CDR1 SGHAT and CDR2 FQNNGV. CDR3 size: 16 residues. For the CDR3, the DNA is TGTGCCAGCAGCTTTAGGCGCGGGAGGGCCGGGAATGAGCAGTTCTTC. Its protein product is CASSFRRGRAGNEQFF.

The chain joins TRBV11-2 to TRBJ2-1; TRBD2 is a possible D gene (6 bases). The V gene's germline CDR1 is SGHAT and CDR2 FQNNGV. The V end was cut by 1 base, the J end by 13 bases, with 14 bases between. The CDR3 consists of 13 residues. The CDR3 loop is CASSLGRAGTQFF. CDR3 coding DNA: TGTGCCAGCAGCTTAGGCCGGGCCGGGACTCAGTTCTTC.

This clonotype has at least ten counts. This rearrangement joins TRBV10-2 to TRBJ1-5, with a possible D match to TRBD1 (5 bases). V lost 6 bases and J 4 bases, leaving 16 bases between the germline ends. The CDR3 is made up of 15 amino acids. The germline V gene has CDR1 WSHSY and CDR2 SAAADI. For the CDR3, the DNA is TGCGCCAGCAGCCATTCCTCTCAGGGTAATCAGCCCCAGCATTTT. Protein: CASSHSSQGNQPQHF.

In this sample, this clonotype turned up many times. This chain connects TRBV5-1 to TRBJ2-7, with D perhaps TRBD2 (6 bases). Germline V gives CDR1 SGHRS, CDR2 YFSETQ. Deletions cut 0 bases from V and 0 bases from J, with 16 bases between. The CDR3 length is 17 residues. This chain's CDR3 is CASSLGPAAGGSYEQYF. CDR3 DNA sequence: TGCGCCAGCAGCTTGGGACCCGCCGCCGGGGGCTCCTACGAGCAGTACTTC.